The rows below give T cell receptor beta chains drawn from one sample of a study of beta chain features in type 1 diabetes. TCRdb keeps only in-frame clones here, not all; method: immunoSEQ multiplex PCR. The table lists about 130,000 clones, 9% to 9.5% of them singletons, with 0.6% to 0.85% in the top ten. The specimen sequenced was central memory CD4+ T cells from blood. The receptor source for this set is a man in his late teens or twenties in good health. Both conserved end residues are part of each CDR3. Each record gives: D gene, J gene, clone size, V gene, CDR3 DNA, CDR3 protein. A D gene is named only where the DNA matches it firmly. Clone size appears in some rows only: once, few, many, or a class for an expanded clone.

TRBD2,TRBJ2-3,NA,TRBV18,TGTGCCAGCTCACCGGGACTAGTGGCTGGAGATACGCAGTATTTT,CASSPGLVAGDTQYF
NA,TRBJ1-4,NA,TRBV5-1,TGCGCCAGCAGCTTGGGTCCAGGGGAGAGTGAAAAACTGTTTTTT,CASSLGPGESEKLFF
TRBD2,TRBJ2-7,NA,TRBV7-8,TGTGCCAGCAGCTTAGCTGGTAGCGGGGGGTCCTACGAGCAGTACTTC,CASSLAGSGGSYEQYF
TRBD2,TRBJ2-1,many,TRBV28,TGTGCCAGCAGTTACCCTAGCGGGGGGCCATTAAATGAGCAGTTCTTC,CASSYPSGGPLNEQFF
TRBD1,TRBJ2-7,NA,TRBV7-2,TGTGCCAGCAGCTTAGTTGGGGGGACAGGGAACGAGCAGTACTTC,CASSLVGGTGNEQYF
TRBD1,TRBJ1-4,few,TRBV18,TGTGCCAGCTCATCGTTAAGGACAGGGGATTGGATTGGAACTAATGAAAAACTGTTTTTT,CASSSLRTGDWIGTNEKLFF
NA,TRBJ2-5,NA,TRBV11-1,TGTGCCAGCAGCTTGAGGAGCGGCGGGATACAAGAGACCCAGTACTTC,CASSLRSGGIQETQYF
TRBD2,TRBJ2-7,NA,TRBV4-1,TGCGCCAGCAGCCCTTTCGGCGGGGGAACCCCCTACGAGCAGTACTTC,CASSPFGGGTPYEQYF
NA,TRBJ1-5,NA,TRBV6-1,TGTGCCAGCAGTTCACAGGGAGGGGGTCAGCCCCAGCATTTT,CASSSQGGGQPQHF
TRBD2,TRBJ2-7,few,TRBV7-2,TGTGCCAGCAGCCTTAGCGGGGGGGCCAGCGAGCAGTACTTC,CASSLSGGASEQYF
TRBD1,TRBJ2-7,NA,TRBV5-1,TGCGCCAGCAGCTTAAATCCCCTGGGACAGGGGTCCTACGAGCAGTACTTC,CASSLNPLGQGSYEQYF
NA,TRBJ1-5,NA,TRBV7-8,TGTGCCAGCAGCCAACAGGGTCATCAGCCCCAGCATTTT,CASSQQGHQPQHF
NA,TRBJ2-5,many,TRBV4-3,TGCGCCAGCAGCCAAGATGTCGGGTCGTGGGAGACCCAGTACTTC,CASSQDVGSWETQYF
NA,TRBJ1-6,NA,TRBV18,TGTGCCAGCTCACCGACAGCCCAAACGAATTCACCCCTCCACTTT,CASSPTAQTNSPLHF
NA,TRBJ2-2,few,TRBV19,TGTGCCAGTACCCCTGGGGCAGATACCTACACCGGGGAGCTGTTTTTT,CASTPGADTYTGELFF
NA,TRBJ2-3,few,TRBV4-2,TGTGCCAGCAGCCAAGAGTGGCGGGGCTTCACAGATACGCAGTATTTT,CASSQEWRGFTDTQYF
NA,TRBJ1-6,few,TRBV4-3,TGCGCCAGCAGCCAAGGACCTTGGGGCTCGAGTAATTCACCCCTCCACTTT,CASSQGPWGSSNSPLHF
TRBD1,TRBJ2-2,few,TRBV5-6,TGTGCCAGCAGCTCCGGGACAGGTTACACCGGGGAGCTGTTTTTT,CASSSGTGYTGELFF
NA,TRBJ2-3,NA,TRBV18,TGTGCCAGCTCCCCAGACACCAACACAGATACGCAGTATTTT,CASSPDTNTDTQYF
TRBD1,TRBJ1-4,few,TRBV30,TGTGCCGTTGAGAGGGGGCTTAATGAAAAACTGTTTTTT,CAVERGLNEKLFF
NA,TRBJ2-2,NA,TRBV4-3,TGCGCCAGCTCAATAGCTGACACCGGGGAGCTGTTTTTT,CASSIADTGELFF
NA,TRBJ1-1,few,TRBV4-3,TGCGCCAGCAGCCAAGAACAGGGCGGCACTGAAGCTTTCTTT,CASSQEQGGTEAFF
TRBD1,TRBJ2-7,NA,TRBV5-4,TGTGCCAGCAGCTTGGGGGGACAGGGGGCCTACGAGCAGTACTTC,CASSLGGQGAYEQYF
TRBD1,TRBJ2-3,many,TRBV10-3,TGTGCCATCAGTGAGACGGGACAGGGGGCGACAGATACGCAGTATTTT,CAISETGQGATDTQYF
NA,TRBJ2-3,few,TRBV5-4,TGTGCCAGCAGCTTGGACAGGGCCGAGACAGATACGCAGTATTTT,CASSLDRAETDTQYF
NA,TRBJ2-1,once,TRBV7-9,TGTGCCAGCAGCTTAGGGCGCGGCTCCACGAGGGCCTACTACAATGAGCAGTTCTTC,CASSLGRGSTRAYYNEQFF
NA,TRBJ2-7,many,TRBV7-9,TGTGCCAGCAGCCCCAGACAGAGCTCCTACGAGCAGTACTTC,CASSPRQSSYEQYF
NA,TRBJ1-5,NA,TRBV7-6,TGTGCCAGCAGCTCACAATATAGCAATCAGCCCCAGCATTTT,CASSSQYSNQPQHF
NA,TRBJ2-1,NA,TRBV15,TGTGCCACCAGCAGAGTCCGGGGGGCCCTAAATCAGTTCTTC,CATSRVRGALNQFF
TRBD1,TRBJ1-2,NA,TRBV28,TGTGCCAGCAGTTTCCCCGGGACAGGGGGCTATGGCTACACCTTC,CASSFPGTGGYGYTF
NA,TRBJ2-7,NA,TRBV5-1,TGCGCCAGCAGCTTCGTTCCGTCAGGCGAGCAGTACTTC,CASSFVPSGEQYF
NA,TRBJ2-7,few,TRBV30,TGTGCCTGGGCTAGGGGGAACTACGAGCAGTACTTC,CAWARGNYEQYF
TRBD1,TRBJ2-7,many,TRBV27,TGTGCCAGCAGTTCCCTGGACAGGACTTGGGAGCAGTACTTC,CASSSLDRTWEQYF
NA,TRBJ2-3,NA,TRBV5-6,TGTGCCAGCAGCTTTAGCCCTTATACGCAGTATTTT,CASSFSPYTQYF
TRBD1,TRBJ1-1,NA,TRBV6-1,TGTGCCGGGTCTCAGGGGGCGGGGACTGAAGCTTTCTTT,CAGSQGAGTEAFF
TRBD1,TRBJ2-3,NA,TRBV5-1,TGCGCCAGCAGCTTGGGGACAGGGGCGAGCACAGATACGCAGTATTTT,CASSLGTGASTDTQYF
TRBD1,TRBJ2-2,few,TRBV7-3,TGTGCCAGCAGCTTAGGGACAGGGGGGAACACCGGGGAGCTGTTTTTT,CASSLGTGGNTGELFF
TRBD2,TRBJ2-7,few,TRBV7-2,TGTGCCAGCAGCCCAAATAGTAGCGGGGGGCCGTCCGAGCAGTACTTC,CASSPNSSGGPSEQYF
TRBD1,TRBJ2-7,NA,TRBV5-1,TGCGCCAGCAGCCCCGGGACAGGGGCCCCCTACGAGCAGTACTTC,CASSPGTGAPYEQYF
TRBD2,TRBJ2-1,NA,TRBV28,TGTGCCAGCAGCCCACTAGCGGGGGGGCGAGGAGAGCAGTTCTTC,CASSPLAGGRGEQFF
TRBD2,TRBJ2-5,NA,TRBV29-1,TGCAGCGTTGAAGATCAGATTTCCCAGGGGCGGGGGGCCCAGTACTTC,CSVEDQISQGRGAQYF
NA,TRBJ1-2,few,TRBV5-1,TGCGCCAGCAGCTTAGACAGAAGTTCCTCCAGGGGTGGCTACACCTTC,CASSLDRSSSRGGYTF
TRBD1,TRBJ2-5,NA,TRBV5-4,TGTGCCAGCAGCTTGGGAGCCACAGGGACAGGGCAAGAGACCCAGTACTTC,CASSLGATGTGQETQYF
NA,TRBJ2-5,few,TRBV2,TGTGCCAGCAGTGAATCTCAAGAGACCCAGTACTTC,CASSESQETQYF
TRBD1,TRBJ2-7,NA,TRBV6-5,TGTGCCAGCAGCAGACAGGGGGTGACCTACGAGCAGTACTTC,CASSRQGVTYEQYF
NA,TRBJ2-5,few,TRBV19,TGTGCCAGTAGTATACCCTCCCGGGGAGGAGAGACCCAGTACTTC,CASSIPSRGGETQYF
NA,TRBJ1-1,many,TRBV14,TGTGCCAGCAGTAAGCAATATACGAACACTGAAGCTTTCTTT,CASSKQYTNTEAFF
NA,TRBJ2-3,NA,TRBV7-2,TGTGCCAGCAGCCGACAGATGGGGACAGATACGCAGTATTTT,CASSRQMGTDTQYF
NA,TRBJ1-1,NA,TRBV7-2,TGTGCCAGCAGCTTTCAGGGGAATACTGAAGCTTTCTTT,CASSFQGNTEAFF